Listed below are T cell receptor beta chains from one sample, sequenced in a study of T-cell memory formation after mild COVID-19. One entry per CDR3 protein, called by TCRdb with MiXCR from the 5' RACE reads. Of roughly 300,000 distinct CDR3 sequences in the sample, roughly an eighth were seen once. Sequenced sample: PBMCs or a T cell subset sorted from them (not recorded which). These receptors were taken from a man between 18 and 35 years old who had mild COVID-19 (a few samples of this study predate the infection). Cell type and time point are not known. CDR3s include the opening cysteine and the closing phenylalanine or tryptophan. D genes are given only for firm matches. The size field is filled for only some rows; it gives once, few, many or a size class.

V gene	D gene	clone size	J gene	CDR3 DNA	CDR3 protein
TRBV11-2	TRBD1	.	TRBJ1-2	TGTGCCAGCAGCTTAGATCGGGCAGGGGGTGGCTACACCTTC	CASSLDRAGGGYTF
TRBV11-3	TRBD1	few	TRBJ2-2	TGTGCCAGCAGCTTGGGCAGGGGGTTGTCCACCGGGGAGCTGTTTTTT	CASSLGRGLSTGELFF
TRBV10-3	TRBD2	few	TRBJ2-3	TGTGCCATCAGAAGCGGGGGGCCCGGCGATACGCAGTATTTT	CAIRSGGPGDTQYF
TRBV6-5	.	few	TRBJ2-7	TGTGCCAGCAGTTTCCTCGGCGGGCGAAGCGAGCAGTACTTC	CASSFLGGRSEQYF
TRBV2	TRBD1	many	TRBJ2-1	TGTGCCAGCAGCGAACAGGGGTCCTACAATGAGCAGTTCTTC	CASSEQGSYNEQFF
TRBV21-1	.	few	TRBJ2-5	TGTGCCAGCAGCATGGCCGACTCACGCACCCAAGAGACCCAGTACTTC	CASSMADSRTQETQYF
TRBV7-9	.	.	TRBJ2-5	TGTGCCAGCAGCTTACCAGTCGGAATACAAGAGACCCAGTACTTC	CASSLPVGIQETQYF
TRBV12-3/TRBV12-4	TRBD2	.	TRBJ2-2	TGTGCCAGCACCTCTATTGCCACTAGCGGGTACACCGGGGAGCTGTTTTTT	CASTSIATSGYTGELFF
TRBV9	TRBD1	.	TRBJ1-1	TGTGCCAGCAGCGCAGGGGGCAGAGGGAGCACTGAAGCTTTCTTT	CASSAGGRGSTEAFF
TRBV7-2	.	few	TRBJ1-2	TGTGCCAGCAGCTTAGTCGGGGGTCGGGCTAACTATGGCTACACCTTC	CASSLVGGRANYGYTF
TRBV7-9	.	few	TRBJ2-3	TGTGCCAGCAGCGTTACGGACAGTAGCACAGATACGCAGTATTTT	CASSVTDSSTDTQYF
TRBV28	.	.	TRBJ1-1	TGTGCCAGCAGTTTATTTCAGCTATTCCCACGGCCGAACACTGAAGCTTTCTTT	CASSLFQLFPRPNTEAFF
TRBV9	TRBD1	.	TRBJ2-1	TGTGCCAGCAGCGATGCCGGGACAGGGTACAATGAGCAGTTCTTC	CASSDAGTGYNEQFF
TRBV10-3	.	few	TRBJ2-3	TGTGCCATCAGTGAGGGCAACACAGATACGCAGTATTTT	CAISEGNTDTQYF
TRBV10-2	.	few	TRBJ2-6	TGCGCCAGCAAGTATGGCAGGGGTTACTCTGGGGCCAACGTCCTGACTTTC	CASKYGRGYSGANVLTF
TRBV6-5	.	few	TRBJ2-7	TGTGCCAGCAGTTACGGGGTTTCAAGTAACGAGCAGTACTTC	CASSYGVSSNEQYF
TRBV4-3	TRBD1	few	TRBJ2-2	TGCGCCAGCAGCCAAGATGGGACAGTCGGGGAGCTGTTTTTT	CASSQDGTVGELFF
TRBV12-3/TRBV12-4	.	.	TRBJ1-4	TGTGCCAGCAGTTTAAGGTCCGTGACAGTCACCGGGCGAAAACTGTTTTTT	CASSLRSVTVTGRKLFF
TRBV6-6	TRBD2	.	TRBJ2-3	TGTGCCAGCAGTTACCCCTTGAGGGGCGGGGGAAGCACAGATACGCAGTATTTT	CASSYPLRGGGSTDTQYF
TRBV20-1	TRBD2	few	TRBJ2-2	TGCAGTGCTCCGAGCGGGGGGGCAACCGGGGAGCTGTTTTTT	CSAPSGGATGELFF
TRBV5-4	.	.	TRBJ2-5	TGTGCCAGCAGTCCGGACGTGTACCAAGAGACCCAGTACTTC	CASSPDVYQETQYF
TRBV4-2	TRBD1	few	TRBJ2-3	TGTGCCAGCAGGGGACAGGGAACCACAGATACGCAGTATTTT	CASRGQGTTDTQYF
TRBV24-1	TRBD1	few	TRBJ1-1	TGTGCCACCATCGACAGGGGGGACACTGAAGCTTTCTTT	CATIDRGDTEAFF
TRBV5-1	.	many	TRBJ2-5	TGCGCCAGCAGCTTGGCCGGCTTTATGGTTCAAGAGACCCAGTACTTC	CASSLAGFMVQETQYF
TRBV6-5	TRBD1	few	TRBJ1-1	TGTGCCAGCAGTTACTCGACAGGGACTATGAACACTGAAGCTTTCTTT	CASSYSTGTMNTEAFF
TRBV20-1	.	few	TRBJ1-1	TGCAGTGCTAGACTTCGCGCCTCTCGCGGAGAAGCTTTCTTT	CSARLRASRGEAFF
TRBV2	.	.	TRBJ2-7	TGTGCCAGCAGTACAGGGATTCTACGAGGGCAGTACTTC	CASSTGILRGQYF
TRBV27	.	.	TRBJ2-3	TGTGCCAGCAGCCCTTTTTTAGGGGGAGGGGCAGATACGCAGTATTTT	CASSPFLGGGADTQYF
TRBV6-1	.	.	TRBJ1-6	TGTGCCAGCAGCTCTACGTGGCAGATGAATTCACCCCTCCACTTT	CASSSTWQMNSPLHF
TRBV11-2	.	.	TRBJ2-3	TGTGCCAGCAGCTTTGGACCCCTTGGAGATACGCAGTATTTT	CASSFGPLGDTQYF
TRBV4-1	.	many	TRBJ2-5	TGCGCCAGCAGCCAATACTCCATCCAAGAGACCCAGTACTTC	CASSQYSIQETQYF
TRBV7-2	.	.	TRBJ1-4	TGTGCCAGCAGGGCCCGGGCCCGCGAAAAACTGTTTTTT	CASRARAREKLFF
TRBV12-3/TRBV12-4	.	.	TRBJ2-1	TGTGCCAGCAGTTTTTTGGTTAGCGGCAATGAGCAGTTCTTC	CASSFLVSGNEQFF
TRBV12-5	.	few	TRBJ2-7	TGTGCTAGTGGTTTCCTCCGCGAGCAGTACTTC	CASGFLREQYF
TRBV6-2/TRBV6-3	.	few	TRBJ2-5	TGTGCCAGCAGTTACTCGCCAGGGGCAGAGACCCAGTACTTC	CASSYSPGAETQYF
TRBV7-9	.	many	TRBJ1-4	TGTGCCAGCAGCTTAGGAGTGTTAGGTGAAAAACTGTTTTTT	CASSLGVLGEKLFF
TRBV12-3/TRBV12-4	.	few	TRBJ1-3	TGTGCCAGCAGTATTGATCCGATTGGAAACACCATATATTTT	CASSIDPIGNTIYF
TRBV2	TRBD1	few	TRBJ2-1	TGTGCCAGTAAGGTATTGGCGGCGCAGACAGGGGAGCAGTTCTTC	CASKVLAAQTGEQFF
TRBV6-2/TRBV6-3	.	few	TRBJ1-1	TGTGCCAGCAGCACGACATCCCAGTTCGAGGCTTTCTTT	CASSTTSQFEAFF
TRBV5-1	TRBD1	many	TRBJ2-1	TGCGCCAGCCAACAGGGGGCTGAGGGCAATGAGCAGTTCTTC	CASQQGAEGNEQFF
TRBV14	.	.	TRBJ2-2	TGTGCCAGCAGCCCCGACAGAGGGGGGTCCGGGGAGCTGTTTTTT	CASSPDRGGSGELFF
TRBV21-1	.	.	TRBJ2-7	TGTGCCAGCTTACTAGCGGGGGGAGCCGGGTCCTACGAGCAGTACTTC	CASLLAGGAGSYEQYF
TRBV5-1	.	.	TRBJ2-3	TGCGCCAGTAGACTAGGGGCAGATACGCAGTATTTT	CASRLGADTQYF
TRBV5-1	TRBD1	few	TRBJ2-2	TGCGCCAGCAGCTCCTGGGGGACAGGGGCGAACACCGGGGAGCTGTTTTTT	CASSSWGTGANTGELFF
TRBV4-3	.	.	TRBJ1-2	TGCGCCAGCAGCCGCGGCCGGGACGGTCTTAACTATGGCTACACCTTC	CASSRGRDGLNYGYTF
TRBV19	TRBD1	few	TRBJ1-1	TGTGCCAGCAGACTCCGGGACAGATTGTACCCCATGAACACTGAAGCTTTCTTT	CASRLRDRLYPMNTEAFF